This T cell receptor (beta chain) was sequenced for a study of T-cell reconstitution after alpha-beta-depleted transplantation in children (dated by TCRdb to the mid-2010s). About the full investigation: The study quantitatively tracked T-cell immune reconstitution after TCRalphabeta/CD19-depleted allogeneic hematopoietic cell transplantation in children using TCR repertoire profiling.

A note on this clonotype: What this receptor recognizes is not known. No qualities accompany the bases; no much larger clone lies one base away.

V ends up 1 base short and J 2 bases short, with an unmatched junction base count of 5. From the germline V gene (reference sequence), CDR1 is SGHKS and CDR2 is YYEKEE. The CDR3 sequence holds 15 residues, the cysteine and phenylalanine included. Only CDR3 DNA remains: 45 bases, in frame from the first base. Receptor amplification or capture employed PCR. Sequencer: Illumina HiSeq 2500. TCR library preparation used molecular barcoding, with unique molecular identifiers applied to normalize quantification of the TCRbeta repertoire. The public reads were run again by TCRdb, first through fastp at Q25 and then through MiXCR, and only productive beta chains were kept. A single entry per CDR3 protein holds the most common genes and DNA from its merged rows. The sample records about 420,000 distinct CDR3 sequences, roughly a tenth of which are singletons. The ten largest make up 4.5% to 6% of the sample.

The chain uses TRBV5-5 and TRBJ1-2, and 7 junctional nucleotides match TRBD1. The sample consisted of PBMCs from the stem cell graft donor, taken from the stem cell graft. This clonotype was sampled from a human donor who donated a stem cell graft to a child with acute myeloid leukemia. The nucleotides are TGTGCCAGCAGCTTGTACGAGGGGGCAAACTATGGCTACACCTTC. This translates into CASSLYEGANYGYTF.